Sequencing of this T cell receptor (beta chain) was carried out in a study of T-cell memory formation after mild COVID-19 (dated by TCRdb to 2020 to 2023). Study-wide context: Most TCR sequence clusters were specific to one of the two donors. T-cell clones expanding and contracting after mild COVID-19 in two donors were tracked by longitudinal TCRalpha and TCRbeta repertoire sequencing. The cohort was made up of two young adult volunteers, one female and one male, who were previously healthy. Study-level results and caveats: From day 15 to 85, contracting clones showed balanced CD4/CD8 phenotypes, whereas a second wave of clones that expanded from day 15 to 37 leaned towards CD4+. SARS-CoV-2 specificity of the second-wave clones peaking on day 37 was not confirmed. Contracting CD4+ clones appeared mostly in the CM and EM memory subsets, whereas CD8+ clones were enriched in EMRA. Some responding clones were detected in pre-infection memory, suggesting pre-existing cross-reactive memory T cells joined the SARS-CoV-2 response. Only a couple of mild cases were covered in the study, and larger cohorts including severe cases with pre-infection samples were considered necessary.

This clonotype was observed at least ten times. Its cognate antigen has yet to be identified. Base qualities are not at hand, and no much larger clone is one base apart. TCRdb lists the instrument as Illumina NovaSeq 6000. Using 5'RACE with constant-segment primers, TCRalpha and TCRbeta cDNA libraries were constructed, with sample barcodes and unique molecular identifiers added in the process. RNA was extracted from every sample with Trizol reagent. Library amplification was performed in two PCR steps, and a second sample barcode and Illumina TruSeq adapters were introduced in the second step. Sequencing of the libraries was done on an Illumina NovaSeq, producing 2 x 150 bp paired-end reads. The authors' pipeline ran thus. Reads were demultiplexed and collapsed into UMI-guided consensus sequences with migec v1.2.7. Using mixcr v2.1.11, the UMI consensuses were aligned to TRA and TRB V and J templates and assembled into clonotypes. A clonotype was counted as expanded or contracted only if both edgeR and NoisET called the change significant, with noise models trained on biological replicates. edgeR calls used a false discovery rate-adjusted p below 0.01 and a log2 fold-change threshold of 1. As an exploratory analysis of dynamics, max-normalized trajectories of the 1000 most abundant clonotypes were examined with PCA combined with hierarchical clustering. Separately sequenced CD4+ and CD8+ repertoires were used to assign a CD4 or CD8 phenotype to each responding clone. The raw public reads went through TCRdb reprocessing: fastp at Q25, MiXCR clone calling, in-frame beta chains kept. CDR3 protein duplicates are merged, each entry listing the most common genes and DNA. The V and J calls and clone size are TCRdb's, not the authors'. In all, the sample holds just under 350,000 distinct CDR3 sequences, and over 10% of those were seen once. The ten largest clones capture around a fifth of the sample.

Ficoll-Paque density gradient centrifugation was the method used to isolate PBMCs. Sample: PBMCs or a T cell subset sorted from them (not recorded which). The TCR originated in a man younger than 30 who had mild COVID-19 (a few samples of this study predate the infection). The sample titles of this study are shuffled in the database, so cell type and time point are left out; the donor was told from shared clones.

The bases read TGCAGTGCTAGAGTGGGAGGGGGTAACTATGGCTACACCTTC. Its product reads: CSARVGGGNYGYTF. The sequence is built from TRBV20-1 and TRBJ1-2, with TRBD1 as a weak D call on 6 bases. The CDR3 runs 14 amino acids, cysteine and phenylalanine included. The sequence is cut down to CDR3 DNA, 42 bases in frame from base 1. CDR1 DFQATT and CDR2 SNEGSKA were looked up in the germline V gene (reference sequence). The germline ends are 10 bases apart after V is trimmed by 1 base and J by 1 base.